A single sample gave rise to the 6 T cell receptor beta chains below, sequenced in a study of T cells in Graves' hyperthyroidism and ophthalmopathy. RNA transcripts served as the template for amplifying TCR beta CDR3 regions. TCR CDR3 underwent first-round RT-PCR with the HTBI primer set. TCRdb re-analysed the multiplex PCR reads in MiXCR, keeping a single row per CDR3 protein. Here the sample spans 550,000 to 600,000 distinct CDR3 sequences, just over 45% being singletons. What was sequenced was peripheral blood or thyroid tissue (not recorded which). These receptors were taken from an adult woman with Graves' disease, either hyperthyroidism or ophthalmopathy (not recorded which).

This clonotype was recorded many times. Here the CDR3 reads CASSLTSGRAYEQYF. CDR3 bases: TGCGCCAGCAGCTTGACTAGCGGGAGGGCCTACGAGCAGTACTTC. The chain joins TRBV5-1 to TRBJ2-7, with 13 bases matching TRBD2. With 1 base clipped from V and 2 bases from J, the junction kept 0 bases outside the gene matches. Germline CDR1 reads SGHRS; CDR2 reads YFSETQ. CDR3 length equals 15 residues.

The rearrangement uses TRBV7-2 and TRBJ1-6, with 9 bases identical to TRBD1. The length of the CDR3 is 19 residues. Germline V gene sequence: CDR1 SGHTA, CDR2 FQGNSA. After removal of 5 bases from V and 0 bases from J, the junction contained 11 bases not matched to a gene. Written as DNA, the CDR3 is TGTGCCAGCAGCCATGGACAGGGGCCTGGAAGCTCCTATAATTCACCCCTCCACTTT. This encodes CASSHGQGPGSSYNSPLHF.

About this clonotype: The conserved final phenylalanine or tryptophan is absent from the CDR3, which likely points to a read error. The DNA is left out, because the CDR3 cannot be placed on it with certainty; the CDR3 is given as TCRdb lists it. The chain couples TRBV15 to TRBJ1-1; the tabulated D call, TRBD1, remains unverified against the DNA. The CDR3 is 9 residues long, counting both termini. The germline CDR1 and CDR2 sequences are LNHNV and YYDKDF (reference sequence). CDR3 sequence reads: CATSRVGGP.

V is TRBV10-3 and J is TRBJ2-5; TRBD1 agrees at 9 bases. Trimming cost V 5 bases and J 5 bases; bases outside gene matches: 3. The V gene's germline CDR1 is ENHRY and CDR2 SYGVKD. CDR3 length: 13 amino acids. The chain's CDR3 is CAISTGGGETQYF. The CDR3 region has the DNA TGTGCCATCAGTACAGGGGGCGGGGAGACCCAGTACTTC.

This clonotype was seen many times. This chain connects TRBV3-1 to TRBJ1-2, with a tentative D call TRBD1 (5 bases). This CDR3 has 13 residues. CDR1 is LGHDT, CDR2 YNNKEL, per germline (reference sequence). V was cut by 4 bases and J by 8 bases, with 14 bases left in between. For the CDR3, the DNA is TGTGCCAGCAGCCTATGGGACCGTGAAGGCTACACCTTC. Encoded protein: CASSLWDREGYTF.

The V gene is TRBV7-2, the J gene TRBJ1-5, with D perhaps matching TRBD1 (6 bases). CDR1 SGHTA and CDR2 FQGNSA come from the germline V gene. Trimming stripped 5 bases from V and 7 bases from J, with 15 bases between. The CDR3 is made up of 14 amino acids. The CDR3 here is CASSGGGSEQPQHF. For the CDR3, the DNA is TGTGCCAGCAGCGGGGGGGGCAGCGAACAGCCCCAGCATTTT.